The subject of this entry is one T cell receptor (beta chain). Its specificity is not known. Researchers ran the PCR with 60 Vbeta and 13 Jbeta primers. Clones were read by immunoSEQ multiplex PCR, and TCRdb kept only the in-frame ones, dropping some. The data show around 200,000 clones, with 62% seen just once and under 3% held by the top ten. Trimming cost V 2 bases and J 4 bases; bases outside gene matches: 4. Germline loops: CDR1 PRHDT, CDR2 FYEKMQ (reference sequence). The CDR3 spans 15 residues. The data stem from a study of cytomegalovirus exposure and HLA in healthy donors. Study-level findings and limits: In a later analysis, HLA-associated beta chains showed higher expansion and lower generation probabilities than comparable chains.

This chain uses TRBV13 with TRBJ2-5; 10 nucleotides match TRBD2. The material sequenced was PBMCs. This TCR was recovered from a man aged 40-55 years in good health and CMV-seronegative. The CDR3 nucleotides are TGTGCCAGCAGCTTAACAGCGGGAGGGACAGAGACCCAGTACTTC. Protein product: CASSLTAGGTETQYF.